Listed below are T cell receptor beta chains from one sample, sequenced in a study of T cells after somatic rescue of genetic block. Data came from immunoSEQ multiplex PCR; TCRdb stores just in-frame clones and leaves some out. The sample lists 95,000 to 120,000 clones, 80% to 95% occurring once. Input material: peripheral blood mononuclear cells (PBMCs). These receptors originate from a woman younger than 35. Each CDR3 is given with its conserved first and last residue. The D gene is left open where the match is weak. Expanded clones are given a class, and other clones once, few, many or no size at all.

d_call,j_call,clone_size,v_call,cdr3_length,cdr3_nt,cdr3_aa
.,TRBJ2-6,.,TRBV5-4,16,TGTGCCAGCAGCTTGGCCCGGGCCTCTGGGGCCAACGTCCTGACTTTC,CASSLARASGANVLTF
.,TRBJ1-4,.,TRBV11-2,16,TGTGCCAGCAGCTTAGGGGATACTTCAACTAATGAAAAACTGTTTTTT,CASSLGDTSTNEKLFF
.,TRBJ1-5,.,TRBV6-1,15,TGTGCCAGCAGTGAAGGTCACAGGGCAGGTCAGCCCCAGCATTTT,CASSEGHRAGQPQHF
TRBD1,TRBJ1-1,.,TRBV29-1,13,TGCAGCGCCAAGATGGTGGGACAGGGGGACGCTTTCTTT,CSAKMVGQGDAFF
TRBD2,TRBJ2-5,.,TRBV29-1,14,TGCAGCGTAGGGACTAGCGGGGGAACAGAGACCCAGTACTTC,CSVGTSGGTETQYF
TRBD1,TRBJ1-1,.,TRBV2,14,TGTGCCAGCAGTGGACAGGGGGCGCAGACTGAAGCTTTCTTT,CASSGQGAQTEAFF
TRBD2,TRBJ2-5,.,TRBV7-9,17,TGTGCCAGCAGCTGGACTAGCGGGGGGCTCCGTCAAGAGACCCAGTACTTC,CASSWTSGGLRQETQYF
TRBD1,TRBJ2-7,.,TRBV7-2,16,TGTGCCAGCAGCTTAGTCCCCGGGACAGGGAGCTACGAGCAGTACTTC,CASSLVPGTGSYEQYF
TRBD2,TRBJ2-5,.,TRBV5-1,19,TGCGCCAGCAGCTTGGCGCCTAGCGGGGCACTTTCATTCCAAGAGACCCAGTACTTC,CASSLAPSGALSFQETQYF
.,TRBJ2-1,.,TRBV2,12,TGTGCCAGCAGTCCAGGGACAACACAGCAGTTCTTC,CASSPGTTQQFF
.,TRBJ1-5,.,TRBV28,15,TGTGCCAGCAGTCCCCCCCTGGGAGGAAGTCAGCCCCAGCATTTT,CASSPPLGGSQPQHF
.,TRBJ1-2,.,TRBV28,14,TGTGCCAGCAGCTCCCCGGTGGGGGGGCGAGGATACACCTTC,CASSSPVGGRGYTF
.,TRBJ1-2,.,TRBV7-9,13,TGTGCCAGCAGCGCCACAGCGGGAAATGGCTACACCTTC,CASSATAGNGYTF
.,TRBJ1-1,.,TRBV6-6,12,TGTGCCAGCAGTTCCCGGGAGGGGGGAACTTTCTTT,CASSSREGGTFF
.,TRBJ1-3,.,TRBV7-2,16,TGTGCCAGCAGCCCACGGGCCGGTATAACTGGAAACACCATATATTTT,CASSPRAGITGNTIYF
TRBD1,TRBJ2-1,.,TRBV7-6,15,TGTGCCAGCAGCCTGGACAGGGCCACGTCCAATGAGCAGTTCTTC,CASSLDRATSNEQFF
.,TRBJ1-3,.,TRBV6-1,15,TGTGCCAGCAGTGAAGATCGAACGATCGGCGTCCCCATATATTTT,CASSEDRTIGVPIYF
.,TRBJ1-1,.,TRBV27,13,TGTGCCAGCAGTCGAGGGTTGAACACTGAAGCTTTCTTT,CASSRGLNTEAFF
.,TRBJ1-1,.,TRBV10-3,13,TGTGCCATCAGTCTATCATTGGGCACTGAAGCTTTCTTT,CAISLSLGTEAFF
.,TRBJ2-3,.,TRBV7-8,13,TGTGCCAGCAGCCACGCCGGCCTGGATACGCAGTATTTT,CASSHAGLDTQYF
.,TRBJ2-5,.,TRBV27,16,TGTGCCAGCAGTTCTCGACCCCGTCCCCAGGGGGAGACCCAGTACTTC,CASSSRPRPQGETQYF
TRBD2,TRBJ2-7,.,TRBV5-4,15,TGTGCCAGCAGCGTTGGGACTAGCGGCTCCTACGAGCAGTACTTC,CASSVGTSGSYEQYF
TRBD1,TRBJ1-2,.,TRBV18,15,TGTGCCAGCTCACCGGGACAGGGTCTCAACTATGGCTACACCTTC,CASSPGQGLNYGYTF
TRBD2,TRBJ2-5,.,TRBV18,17,TGTGCCAGCTCACTCAAGGGACTAGCGGGGGGAATGGAGACCCAGTACTTC,CASSLKGLAGGMETQYF
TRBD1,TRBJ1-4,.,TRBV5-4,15,TGTGCCAGCAGCCCAGACAGGGCCATGGATGAAAAACTGTTTTTT,CASSPDRAMDEKLFF
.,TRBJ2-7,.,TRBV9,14,TGTGCCAGCAGCGTTGGCGGGGAGTCCTACGAGCAGTACTTC,CASSVGGESYEQYF
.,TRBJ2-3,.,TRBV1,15,TGCACCAGCAGCCAAGATCTCCCTGAGGGGGCTCCGCAGTATTTT,CTSSQDLPEGAPQYF
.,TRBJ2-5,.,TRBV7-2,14,TGTGCCAGCAGCCTCCACCGGGGTGGAGAGACCCAGTACTTC,CASSLHRGGETQYF
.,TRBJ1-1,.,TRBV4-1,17,TGCGCCAGCAGCCAAGATAGCGAAAAGGCGCCGGGGGCTGAAGCTTTCTTT,CASSQDSEKAPGAEAFF
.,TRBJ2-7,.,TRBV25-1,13,TGTGCCAGCAGTGAATCCCCGGGGGGCCTGCAGTACTTC,CASSESPGGLQYF
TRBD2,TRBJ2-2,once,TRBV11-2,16,TGTGCCAGCAGCCCTCTGACTAGCGGGGTTAGCGGGGAGCTGTTTTTT,CASSPLTSGVSGELFF